This T cell receptor (beta chain) was captured in a study of prognosis after radiotherapy for stage I lung cancer. Study outcomes and limitations: Median unique TCR clone counts of approximately 9,100 versus 7,200 showed a fall after stereotactic body radiation therapy.

TCR beta CDR3 was amplified from genomic DNA by two-round multiplex PCR. Primers targeting each individual TRBV and TRBJ gene were applied in first-round PCR. TCRdb called the multiplex PCR reads again in MiXCR, with one record for every CDR3 protein. The repertoire holds 30,000 to 35,000 distinct CDR3 sequences, with 25% to 35% as singletons. Comments on this clonotype: What it binds is not known.

This CDR3 has 14 amino acids. Trimming removed 6 bases from V and 0 bases from J, with 12 bases in between. Germline lookup yields CDR1 MNHNS and CDR2 SASEGT. This specimen was PBMCs, taken before or after stereotactic body radiation therapy (not recorded which). The source of this sequence is a donor aged 50 or older with non-small cell lung cancer. V gene TRBV6-1 combines with J gene TRBJ2-7, with D perhaps TRBD1 (6 bases). CDR3 amino acids: CASSPRDNSYEQYF. In DNA form, the CDR3 reads TGTGCCAGCAGCCCCCGGGACAACTCCTACGAGCAGTACTTC.